The source of this TCR beta chain is a study of T cell repertoires in cytomegalovirus infection. Study-wide context: HLA-C-restricted CMV epitopes, recently identified, and well-studied HLA-B-restricted ones were used by the study. From public TCR beta signatures came an indication of both CMV infection and matching HLA type.

Germline CDR1 is SGHTA and CDR2 is FQGNSA. V lost 4 bases to trimming and J lost 8 bases, with 21 bases between them. This CDR3 has 16 residues. A remark on this clonotype: Its target is unknown. This could be a read error, since a much larger clone is one nucleotide away.

TCRdb used MiXCR to reprocess the reads, holding one entry per CDR3 protein. The profile shows about 69,000 distinct CDR3 sequences, 28% of them singletons. Sequenced here: CD8+ T cells from cultured PBMCs, sampled from culture after CMV antigen stimulation. The rearrangement joins TRBV7-2 to TRBJ2-1, with a weak D call TRBD2 (6 bases). This clonotype was sampled from a human donor in good health (CMV status not recorded). Some clones in this sample may be carry-over from other donors' samples. The CDR3 is CASSSRDFQVRDEQFF. The CDR3 region has the DNA TGTGCCAGCAGCTCGCGGGACTTCCAAGTTCGGGATGAGCAGTTCTTC.